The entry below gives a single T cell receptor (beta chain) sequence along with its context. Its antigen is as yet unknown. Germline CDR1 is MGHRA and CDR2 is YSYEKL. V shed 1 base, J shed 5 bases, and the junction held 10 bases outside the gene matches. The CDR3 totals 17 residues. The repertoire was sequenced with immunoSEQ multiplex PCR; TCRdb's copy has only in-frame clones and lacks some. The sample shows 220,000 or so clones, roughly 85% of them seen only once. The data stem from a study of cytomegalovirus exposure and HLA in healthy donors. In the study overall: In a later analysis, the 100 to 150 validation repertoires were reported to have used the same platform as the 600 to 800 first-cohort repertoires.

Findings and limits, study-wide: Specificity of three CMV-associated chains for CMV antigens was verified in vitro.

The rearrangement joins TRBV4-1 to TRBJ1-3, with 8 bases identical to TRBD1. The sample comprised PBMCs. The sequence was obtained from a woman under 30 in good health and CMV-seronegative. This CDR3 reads CASSQVLTGEVRNTIYF. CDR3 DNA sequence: TGCGCCAGCAGCCAAGTCCTGACAGGGGAAGTAAGAAACACCATATATTTT.